These T cell receptor beta chains were read from a single sample in a study of T cell responses to AZD1222 COVID-19 vaccine. TCRdb keeps only in-frame clones here, not all; method: immunoSEQ multiplex PCR. The sample has more than 150,000 clones; about nine tenths are singletons. Sequencing was performed on peripheral blood, taken 28 days after the second AZD1222 dose. Receptors were obtained from an adult who received the AZD1222 COVID-19 vaccine. Each CDR3 is given with its conserved first and last residue. Fields, in order: CDR3 length, clone size, D gene, V gene, J gene, CDR3 protein, CDR3 DNA. A D gene is named only where the DNA matches it firmly. Size tells how often a clone was seen (once, few, many) or the class of an expanded clone, and some rows leave it out.

len: 15
abundance: .
d_gene: .
v_gene: TRBV9
j_gene: TRBJ2-5
CDR3aa: CASSVGVGERETQYF
CDR3nt: TGTGCCAGCAGCGTAGGGGTAGGGGAGAGGGAGACCCAGTACTTC

len: 14
abundance: .
d_gene: .
v_gene: TRBV19
j_gene: TRBJ2-3
CDR3aa: CATPGHLRTDTQYF
CDR3nt: TGTGCCACACCGGGACACCTAAGGACAGATACGCAGTATTTT

len: 16
abundance: .
d_gene: .
v_gene: TRBV7-8
j_gene: TRBJ1-2
CDR3aa: CASSLEGVYPSIRYTF
CDR3nt: TGTGCCAGCAGCTTAGAAGGAGTGTACCCATCTATTCGCTACACCTTC

len: 14
abundance: few
d_gene: .
v_gene: TRBV7-9
j_gene: TRBJ2-2
CDR3aa: CASSFGQTAGELFF
CDR3nt: TGTGCCAGCAGCTTTGGACAAACCGCCGGGGAGCTGTTTTTT

len: 13
abundance: .
d_gene: TRBD1
v_gene: TRBV29-1
j_gene: TRBJ1-5
CDR3aa: CSVSQGENQPQHF
CDR3nt: TGCAGCGTCTCACAGGGGGAGAATCAGCCCCAGCATTTT

len: 15
abundance: .
d_gene: .
v_gene: TRBV19
j_gene: TRBJ1-3
CDR3aa: CASSIFGQPGNTIYF
CDR3nt: TGTGCCAGTAGTATTTTTGGACAGCCTGGAAACACCATATATTTT

len: 15
abundance: .
d_gene: TRBD1
v_gene: TRBV6-5
j_gene: TRBJ1-1
CDR3aa: CASSPYEGTVLEAFF
CDR3nt: TGTGCCAGCAGTCCATACGAGGGGACAGTCCTTGAAGCTTTCTTT

len: 15
abundance: .
d_gene: TRBD1
v_gene: TRBV19
j_gene: TRBJ1-2
CDR3aa: CASSIGDRGLDGYTF
CDR3nt: TGTGCCAGTAGTATCGGTGATAGGGGGCTTGATGGCTACACCTTC

len: 15
abundance: few
d_gene: .
v_gene: TRBV6-2/TRBV6-3
j_gene: TRBJ2-7
CDR3aa: CASSYSKLQGREQYF
CDR3nt: TGTGCCAGCAGTTACTCGAAGCTACAGGGCCGCGAGCAGTACTTC

len: 13
abundance: .
d_gene: .
v_gene: TRBV19
j_gene: TRBJ1-2
CDR3aa: CASSPPRGGGYTF
CDR3nt: TGTGCCAGTAGTCCACCCAGGGGAGGGGGCTACACCTTC

len: 14
abundance: .
d_gene: .
v_gene: TRBV11-2
j_gene: TRBJ2-7
CDR3aa: CASSLGGSSYEQYF
CDR3nt: TGTGCCAGCAGCTTGGGCGGAAGCTCCTACGAGCAGTACTTC

len: 11
abundance: .
d_gene: .
v_gene: TRBV12-5
j_gene: TRBJ2-1
CDR3aa: CASGKGDEQFF
CDR3nt: TGTGCTAGTGGGAAGGGGGATGAGCAGTTCTTC

len: 16
abundance: .
d_gene: TRBD1
v_gene: TRBV3-1/TRBV3-2
j_gene: TRBJ1-6
CDR3aa: CASSQTGGGNNSPLHF
CDR3nt: TGTGCCAGCAGCCAGACAGGGGGCGGAAATAATTCACCCCTCCACTTT

len: 11
abundance: .
d_gene: .
v_gene: TRBV28
j_gene: TRBJ1-1
CDR3aa: CASKANTEAFF
CDR3nt: TGTGCCAGCAAAGCGAACACTGAAGCTTTCTTT

len: 14
abundance: .
d_gene: TRBD1
v_gene: TRBV28
j_gene: TRBJ2-3
CDR3aa: CASIEGQSTDTQYF
CDR3nt: TGTGCCAGCATCGAGGGACAGTCCACAGATACGCAGTATTTT

len: 21
abundance: .
d_gene: .
v_gene: TRBV30
j_gene: TRBJ2-2
CDR3aa: CAWTDEMGLPVVGSFAGELFF
CDR3nt: TGTGCCTGGACCGACGAAATGGGGCTTCCCGTTGTGGGGTCCTTCGCCGGGGAGCTGTTTTTT

len: 13
abundance: .
d_gene: .
v_gene: TRBV11-1
j_gene: TRBJ1-3
CDR3aa: CASTTDSGNTIYF
CDR3nt: TGTGCCAGCACCACAGACTCTGGAAACACCATATATTTT

len: 13
abundance: .
d_gene: .
v_gene: TRBV30
j_gene: TRBJ2-1
CDR3aa: CARSRGSYNEQFF
CDR3nt: TGTGCCCGGTCGAGGGGGTCCTACAATGAGCAGTTCTTC

len: 24
abundance: .
d_gene: TRBD1
v_gene: TRBV5-1
j_gene: TRBJ2-1
CDR3aa: CASSPRQGAPDFRIYSSSYNEQFF
CDR3nt: TGCGCCAGCAGCCCCCGACAGGGAGCGCCTGATTTTCGCATTTATTCTAGCTCCTACAATGAGCAGTTCTTC

len: 16
abundance: once
d_gene: .
v_gene: TRBV5-6
j_gene: TRBJ1-4
CDR3aa: CASSSRALPFNEKLFF
CDR3nt: TGTGCCAGCAGCTCCCGGGCCCTTCCTTTTAATGAAAAACTGTTTTTT

len: 17
abundance: .
d_gene: .
v_gene: TRBV5-6
j_gene: TRBJ2-7
CDR3aa: CASSYLVTLWGSYEQYF
CDR3nt: TGTGCCAGCAGCTACTTAGTGACATTGTGGGGCTCCTACGAGCAGTACTTC

len: 16
abundance: .
d_gene: .
v_gene: TRBV4-2
j_gene: TRBJ2-3
CDR3aa: CASSRAWGRPTDTQYF
CDR3nt: TGTGCCAGCAGCCGTGCATGGGGCAGACCCACAGATACGCAGTATTTT

len: 15
abundance: .
d_gene: .
v_gene: TRBV19
j_gene: TRBJ1-2
CDR3aa: CASSIGPGSGYGYTF
CDR3nt: TGTGCCAGTAGTATAGGTCCAGGGTCTGGCTATGGCTACACCTTC